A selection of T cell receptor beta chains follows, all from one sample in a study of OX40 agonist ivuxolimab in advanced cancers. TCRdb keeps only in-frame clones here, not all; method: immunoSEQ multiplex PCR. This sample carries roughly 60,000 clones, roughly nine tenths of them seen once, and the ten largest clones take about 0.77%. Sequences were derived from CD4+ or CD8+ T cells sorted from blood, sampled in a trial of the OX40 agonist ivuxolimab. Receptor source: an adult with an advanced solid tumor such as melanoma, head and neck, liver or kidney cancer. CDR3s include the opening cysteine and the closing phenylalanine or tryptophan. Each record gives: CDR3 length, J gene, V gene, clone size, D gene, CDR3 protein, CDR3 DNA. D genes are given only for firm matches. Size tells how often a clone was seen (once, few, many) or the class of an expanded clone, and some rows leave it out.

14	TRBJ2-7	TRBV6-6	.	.	CASSYVGALGEQYF	TGTGCCAGCAGTTATGTGGGGGCGCTGGGCGAGCAGTACTTC
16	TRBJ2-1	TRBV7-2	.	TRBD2	CASSSWVGGPRNEQFF	TGTGCCAGCAGCTCCTGGGTGGGAGGGCCGCGCAATGAGCAGTTCTTC
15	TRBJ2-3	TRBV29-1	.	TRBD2	CSVARLTSGTDTQYF	TGCAGCGTTGCTAGATTGACTAGCGGCACAGATACGCAGTATTTT
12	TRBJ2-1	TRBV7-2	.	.	CASSLSGNEQFF	TGTGCCAGCAGCCTCAGCGGCAATGAGCAGTTCTTC
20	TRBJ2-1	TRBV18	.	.	CASSPQLRLLGGRGVNEQFF	TGTGCCAGCTCACCACAGCTCCGCCTTCTAGGGGGGAGAGGGGTGAATGAGCAGTTCTTC
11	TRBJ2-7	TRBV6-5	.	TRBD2	CASLAGREQYF	TGTGCCAGTCTAGCGGGCCGGGAGCAGTACTTC
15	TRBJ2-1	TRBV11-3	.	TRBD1	CASSRRQGSYNEQFF	TGTGCCAGCAGCCGACGACAGGGCTCCTACAATGAGCAGTTCTTC
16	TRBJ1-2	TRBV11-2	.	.	CASSLGLGEGSYGYTF	TGTGCCAGCAGCTTAGGTCTAGGGGAGGGGTCCTATGGCTACACCTTC
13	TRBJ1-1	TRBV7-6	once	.	CASRGSGNTEAFF	TGTGCCAGCAGAGGCAGTGGGAACACTGAAGCTTTCTTT
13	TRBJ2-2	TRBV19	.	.	CASSGRVTGELFF	TGTGCCAGTAGTGGTAGAGTCACCGGGGAGCTGTTTTTT
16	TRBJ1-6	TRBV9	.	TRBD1	CASSVATYGTDSPLHF	TGTGCCAGCAGCGTAGCTACGTATGGGACAGATTCACCCCTCCACTTT
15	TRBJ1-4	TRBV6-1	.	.	CANSGVGGANEKLFF	TGTGCCAACTCGGGAGTTGGGGGGGCTAATGAAAAACTGTTTTTT
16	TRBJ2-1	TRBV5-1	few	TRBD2	CASSWTSGVRDNEQFF	TGCGCCAGCAGTTGGACTAGCGGGGTCAGGGACAATGAGCAGTTCTTC
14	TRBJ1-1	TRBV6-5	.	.	CASSRSGQNTEAFF	TGTGCCAGCAGCCGAAGCGGACAGAACACTGAAGCTTTCTTT
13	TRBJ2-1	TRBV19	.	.	CASSDRGNNEQFF	TGTGCCAGTAGCGACAGAGGGAACAATGAGCAGTTCTTC
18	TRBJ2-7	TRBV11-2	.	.	CASSLGLGPRGPTYEQYF	TGTGCCAGCAGCTTGGGGCTAGGGCCCAGGGGACCAACCTACGAGCAGTACTTC
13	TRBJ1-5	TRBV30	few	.	CAWSEGYGQPQHF	TGTGCCTGGAGTGAGGGGTATGGTCAGCCCCAGCATTTT
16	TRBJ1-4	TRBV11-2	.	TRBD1	CASSFLTGGSDEKLFF	TGTGCCAGCAGCTTTTTAACAGGGGGTTCGGATGAAAAACTGTTTTTT
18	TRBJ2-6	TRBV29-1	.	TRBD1	CSVAFTRDSFSGANVLTF	TGCAGCGTTGCGTTTACTCGGGACAGCTTCTCTGGGGCCAACGTCCTGACTTTC
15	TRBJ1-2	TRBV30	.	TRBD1	CARSAGTGNNYGYTF	TGTGCCCGGAGTGCCGGGACAGGGAATAACTATGGCTACACCTTC
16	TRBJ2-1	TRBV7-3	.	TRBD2	CASSSSSGRVGGEQFF	TGTGCCAGCAGCTCCTCTAGCGGGAGAGTTGGCGGTGAGCAGTTCTTC
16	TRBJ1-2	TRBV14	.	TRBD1	CASSPILGQGRYGYTF	TGTGCCAGCAGCCCAATACTTGGACAGGGAAGATATGGCTACACCTTC
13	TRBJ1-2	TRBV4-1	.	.	CASSLSGSDGYTF	TGCGCCAGCAGCCTATCCGGGTCAGATGGCTACACCTTC
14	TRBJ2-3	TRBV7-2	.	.	CASSLVGGGDTQYF	TGTGCCAGCAGCTTAGTGGGGGGAGGAGATACGCAGTATTTT
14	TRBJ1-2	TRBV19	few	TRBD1	CASSIQGVVDGYTF	TGTGCCAGTAGTATCCAGGGGGTTGTGGATGGCTACACCTTC
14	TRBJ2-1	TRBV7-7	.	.	CASSAQGLNNEQFF	TGTGCCAGCAGCGCACAGGGACTTAACAATGAGCAGTTCTTC
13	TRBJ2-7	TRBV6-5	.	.	CASSGQPNYEQYF	TGTGCCAGCAGTGGACAGCCCAACTACGAGCAGTACTTC
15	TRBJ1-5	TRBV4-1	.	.	CASSQVRQALEPQHF	TGCGCCAGCAGCCAAGTTAGGCAAGCCTTAGAGCCCCAGCATTTT
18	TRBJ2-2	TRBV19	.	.	CASSIDLNLATNTGELFF	TGTGCCAGTAGTATAGACCTAAACCTAGCTACGAACACCGGGGAGCTGTTTTTT
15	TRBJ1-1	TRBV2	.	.	CASSERRGVNTEAFF	TGTGCCAGCAGTGAACGTAGGGGCGTGAACACTGAAGCTTTCTTT
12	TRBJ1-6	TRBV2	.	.	CASRVGVSPLHF	TGTGCCAGCAGGGTAGGGGTTTCACCCCTCCACTTT
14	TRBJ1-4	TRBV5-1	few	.	CASSLAGGNEKLFF	TGCGCCAGCAGCTTGGCGGGGGGGAATGAAAAACTGTTTTTT
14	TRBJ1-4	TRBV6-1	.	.	CASSEVSGGEKLFF	TGTGCCAGCAGTGAAGTTAGCGGTGGTGAAAAACTGTTTTTT